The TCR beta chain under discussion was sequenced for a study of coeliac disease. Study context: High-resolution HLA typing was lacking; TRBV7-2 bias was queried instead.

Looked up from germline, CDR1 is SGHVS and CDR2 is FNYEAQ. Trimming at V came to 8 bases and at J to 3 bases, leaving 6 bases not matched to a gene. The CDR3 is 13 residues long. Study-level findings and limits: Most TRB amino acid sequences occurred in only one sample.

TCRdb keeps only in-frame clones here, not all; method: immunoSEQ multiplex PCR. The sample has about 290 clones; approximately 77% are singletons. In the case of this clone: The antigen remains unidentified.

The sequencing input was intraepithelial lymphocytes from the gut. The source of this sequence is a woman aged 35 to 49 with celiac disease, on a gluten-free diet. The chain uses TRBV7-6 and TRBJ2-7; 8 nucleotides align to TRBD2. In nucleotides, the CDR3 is TGTGCCAGCTCTAGCGGGCCGAACTACGAGCAGTACTTC. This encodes CASSSGPNYEQYF.